Listed below are T cell receptor beta chains from one sample, sequenced in a study of T cell responses to AZD1222 COVID-19 vaccine. The data were produced by immunoSEQ multiplex PCR, yet TCRdb's version contains in-frame clones alone and is incomplete. The table includes 150,000 to 200,000 clones, around nine tenths detected once. Source: peripheral blood, taken 28 days after the second AZD1222 dose. Receptors originate from an adult who received the AZD1222 COVID-19 vaccine. Both conserved end residues are part of each CDR3. The order of the fields is J gene, D gene, clone size, V gene, CDR3 protein, CDR3 DNA. A D gene is named only where the DNA matches it firmly. Clone size is given for some rows only: seen once, a few or many times, or a class if the clone is expanded.

TRBJ1-3,.,.,TRBV21-1,CASSNLLGTAFSGNTIYF,TGTGCCAGCAGCAACCTCCTCGGGACGGCCTTCTCTGGAAACACCATATATTTT
TRBJ1-2,TRBD1,.,TRBV18,CASSQSGTGNGYTF,TGTGCCAGCTCACAGTCCGGGACAGGGAATGGCTACACCTTC
TRBJ2-5,.,.,TRBV7-2,CASSLEGLYQETQYF,TGTGCCAGCAGCTTAGAGGGATTGTACCAAGAGACCCAGTACTTC
TRBJ2-1,TRBD2,.,TRBV2,CASSTSGGEYNEQFF,TGTGCCAGCAGCACAAGCGGGGGGGAGTACAATGAGCAGTTCTTC
TRBJ2-2,.,.,TRBV18,CASSPSGGHTGELFF,TGTGCCAGCTCACCTTCCGGGGGACACACCGGGGAGCTGTTTTTT
TRBJ1-3,.,few,TRBV11-2,CASSLAGSGNTIYF,TGTGCCAGCAGCTTAGCAGGGTCTGGAAACACCATATATTTT
TRBJ1-5,TRBD1,.,TRBV28,CASSPWDRERLYSNQPQHF,TGTGCCAGCAGTCCGTGGGACAGGGAGAGACTCTATAGCAATCAGCCCCAGCATTTT
TRBJ2-1,.,.,TRBV3-1/TRBV3-2,CASSRTGEQFF,TGTGCCAGCAGCCGAACGGGTGAGCAGTTCTTC
TRBJ2-7,TRBD2,.,TRBV4-3,CASSQDGGTSGNEQYF,TGCGCCAGCAGCCAAGATGGGGGGACTAGCGGGAACGAGCAGTACTTC
TRBJ2-4,.,.,TRBV4-1,CASSQPKQGSGKNIQYF,TGCGCCAGCAGCCAGCCTAAACAGGGCTCAGGGAAAAACATTCAGTACTTC
TRBJ1-3,.,.,TRBV5-4,CASSPDGGGLSGNTIYF,TGTGCCAGCAGCCCGGACGGAGGAGGGTTATCAGGAAACACCATATATTTT
TRBJ2-2,.,once,TRBV12-1,CASNWTPNTGELFF,TGTGCCAGCAACTGGACACCAAACACCGGGGAGCTGTTTTTT
TRBJ1-3,TRBD1,.,TRBV9,CASSLRDSSGNTIYF,TGTGCCAGCAGCCTAAGGGACAGCTCTGGAAACACCATATATTTT
TRBJ1-2,TRBD1,.,TRBV5-1,CASSPGQGDPFYGYTF,TGCGCCAGCAGCCCGGGACAGGGGGATCCCTTTTATGGCTACACCTTC
TRBJ1-3,.,.,TRBV29-1,CSVADRRGGNTIYF,TGCAGCGTTGCCGACAGAAGAGGAGGAAACACCATATATTTT
TRBJ2-7,.,.,TRBV4-2,CASSQKWVAEVSYEQYF,TGTGCCAGCAGCCAAAAATGGGTGGCGGAGGTATCCTACGAGCAGTACTTC
TRBJ1-6,TRBD1,few,TRBV30,CAWLDRDNSPLHF,TGTGCCTGGTTGGACAGGGATAATTCACCCCTCCACTTT
TRBJ2-2,TRBD1,.,TRBV11-2,CASSSPRGTGPAGELFF,TGTGCCAGCAGCTCACCTCGGGGGACAGGACCGGCCGGGGAGCTGTTTTTT
TRBJ1-2,TRBD1,once,TRBV5-4,CASSLVGTGDYGYTF,TGTGCCAGCAGCTTGGTTGGGACAGGGGACTATGGCTACACCTTC
TRBJ1-5,.,.,TRBV10-3,CAISELDQPQHF,TGTGCCATCAGTGAATTGGATCAGCCCCAGCATTTT
TRBJ1-2,.,.,TRBV25-1,CASSGWGDYGYTF,TGTGCCAGCAGTGGGTGGGGAGACTATGGCTACACCTTC
TRBJ2-7,.,.,TRBV15,CATSREGTGNEQYF,TGTGCCACCAGCAGAGAAGGGACGGGGAACGAGCAGTACTTC
TRBJ2-7,TRBD1,.,TRBV5-3,CARSPLRTGGYEQYF,TGTGCCAGAAGCCCCCTAAGGACAGGGGGTTACGAGCAGTACTTC
TRBJ2-7,.,.,TRBV10-3,CATQSRGEQYF,TGTGCCACCCAGTCACGGGGCGAGCAGTACTTC
TRBJ2-5,TRBD2,.,TRBV11-3,CASSFGAPPGGGRETQYF,TGTGCCAGCAGCTTTGGGGCCCCCCCTGGCGGGGGGCGAGAGACCCAGTACTTC
TRBJ2-3,.,.,TRBV10-3,CAISESTRPDTQYF,TGTGCCATCAGTGAGTCGACCCGTCCAGATACGCAGTATTTT